This entry lists 3 T cell receptor beta chains sequenced from one sample in a study of blood T cell repertoires in COVID-19. Data came from immunoSEQ multiplex PCR; TCRdb stores just in-frame clones and leaves some out. The sample carries under 300,000 clones, 82% recorded once. Sequenced sample: peripheral blood. These receptors came from an elderly woman with active or convalescent COVID-19.

This clone was counted many times. V gene TRBV3-1 (or the pseudogene TRBV3-2) combines with J gene TRBJ1-4; 8 bases are shared with TRBD1. J lost 2 bases, V lost 2 bases, and 1 base had no gene match. Germline V CDR1 and CDR2: LGHDT, YNNKEL (reference sequence). CDR3 size: 15 residues. The CDR3 nucleotides read TGTGCCAGCAGCCAACGGGACAGGACTAATGAAAAACTGTTTTTT. This encodes CASSQRDRTNEKLFF.

The V gene is TRBV27, the J gene TRBJ2-1, with TRBD2 identical over 8 bases. CDR3 length equals 15 residues. The germline CDR1 and CDR2 sequences are MNHEY and SMNVEV (reference sequence). The ends lost 3 bases at V and 7 bases at J; junction bases unmatched: 8. The CDR3 DNA reads as TGTGCCAGCAGTTTGGAGCGGGAGTTGGCTAATGAGCAGTTCTTC. It translates to CASSLERELANEQFF.

The chain links TRBV12-3 or TRBV12-4 to TRBJ1-5; D may be TRBD1 (6 bases). CDR3 length: 13 residues. Between the trimmed V and J ends, which lost 4 bases and 5 bases, there was a span of 9 bases. Here the CDR3 reads CASSWSGDQPQHF. The CDR3 bases are TGTGCCAGCAGTTGGTCAGGGGATCAGCCCCAGCATTTT.